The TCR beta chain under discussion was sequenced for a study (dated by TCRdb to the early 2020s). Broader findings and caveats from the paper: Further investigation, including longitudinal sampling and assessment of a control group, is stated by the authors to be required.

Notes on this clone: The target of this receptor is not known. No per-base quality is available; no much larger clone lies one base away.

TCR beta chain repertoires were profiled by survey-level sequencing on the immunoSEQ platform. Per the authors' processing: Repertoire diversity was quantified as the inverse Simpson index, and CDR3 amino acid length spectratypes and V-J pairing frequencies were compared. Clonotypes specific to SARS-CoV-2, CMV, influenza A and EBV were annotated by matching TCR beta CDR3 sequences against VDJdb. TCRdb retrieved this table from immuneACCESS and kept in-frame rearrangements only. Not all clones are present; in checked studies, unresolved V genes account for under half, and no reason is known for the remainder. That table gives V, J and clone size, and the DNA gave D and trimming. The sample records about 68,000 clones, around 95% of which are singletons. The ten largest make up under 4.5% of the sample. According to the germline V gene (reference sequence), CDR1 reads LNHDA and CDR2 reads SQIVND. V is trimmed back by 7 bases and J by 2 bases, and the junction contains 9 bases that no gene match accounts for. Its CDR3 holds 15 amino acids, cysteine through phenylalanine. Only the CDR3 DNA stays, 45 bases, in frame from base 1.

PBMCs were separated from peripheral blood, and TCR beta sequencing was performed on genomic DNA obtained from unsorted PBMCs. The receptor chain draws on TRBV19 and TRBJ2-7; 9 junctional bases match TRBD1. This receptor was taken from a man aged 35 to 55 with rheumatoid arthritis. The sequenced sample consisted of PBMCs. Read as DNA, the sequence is TGTGCCAGTAACCCGGGACAGGGATTTCCCTACGAGCAGTACTTC. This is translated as CASNPGQGFPYEQYF.